The 7 T cell receptor beta chains in this list originate from one sample, sequenced in a study of siplizumab effects on memory and regulatory T cells. TCRdb keeps only in-frame clones here, not all; method: immunoSEQ multiplex PCR. The data contain about 120,000 clones, roughly 92% of them singletons. The sequenced sample was CD4+ T cells sorted from blood. Receptors originate from a human donor in good health.

Only one count was recorded for this clone. The V and J genes are TRBV29-1 and TRBJ2-3; D not resolved. CDR3 size: 12 residues. Trimming pared 3 bases from V and 4 bases from J, leaving 8 bases between. Per germline, CDR1 SQVTM and CDR2 ANQGSEA. Here the CDR3 DNA reads TGCAGCGTTGACGTAAACTCAGATACGCAGTATTTT. Protein: CSVDVNSDTQYF.

The chain recombines TRBV6-5 with TRBJ1-1; TRBD1 matches at 8 bases. Per the germline V gene, CDR1 is MNHEY and CDR2 is SVGAGI. The length of the CDR3 is 13 residues. Germline trimming cut 6 bases from V and 4 bases from J; bases unmatched to any gene: 4. The CDR3 DNA reads as TGTGCCAGCAGCAGGGGGCAGGCCACTGAAGCTTTCTTT. Residues: CASSRGQATEAFF.

This chain links TRBV7-2 with TRBJ1-5; 8 bases fit TRBD1. Per the germline V gene, CDR1 is SGHTA and CDR2 is FQGNSA. After removal of 5 bases from V and 6 bases from J, the junction contained 9 bases not matched to a gene. This CDR3 contains 15 residues. In nucleotides, the CDR3 is TGTGCCAGCAGCAAGGACAGGGACGGCAGTCAGCCCCAGCATTTT. The encoded protein is CASSKDRDGSQPQHF.

The chain has TRBV27 and TRBJ2-6; no definite D call. CDR1 and CDR2 from the germline V gene are MNHEY and SMNVEV (reference sequence). CDR3 length: 15 residues. Trimming removed 6 bases from V and 0 bases from J, with 9 bases in between. This CDR3 is CASRTVSSGANVLTF. Here the CDR3 DNA reads TGTGCCAGCAGGACGGTGAGCTCTGGGGCCAACGTCCTGACTTTC.

V gene TRBV6-5 combines with J gene TRBJ1-2, with D perhaps TRBD1 (6 bases). The CDR3 extends over 14 amino acids. V gave up 4 bases and J gave up 4 bases, with 13 bases separating them. Germline lookup yields CDR1 MNHEY and CDR2 SVGAGI. The CDR3 spells CASSWAPRGYGYTF. CDR3 DNA: TGTGCCAGCAGTTGGGCGCCCAGGGGCTATGGCTACACCTTC.

The chain has TRBV6-1 and TRBJ2-7; 8 bases are a match to TRBD2. This CDR3 region has 17 residues. CDR1 MNHNS and CDR2 SASEGT come from the germline V gene. V lost 4 bases and J lost 3; bases outside the gene matches: 14. The CDR3 DNA follows: TGTGCCAGCAGTGTGCGAACGGGGGGGTCCCCTCTCTACGAGCAGTACTTC. It is translated as CASSVRTGGSPLYEQYF.

This chain uses TRBV15 with TRBJ2-7; TRBD1 matches at 7 bases. The CDR3 is 15 residues long. Germline V gives CDR1 LNHNV, CDR2 YYDKDF (reference sequence). J was trimmed by 2 bases and V by 0 bases; bases with no gene match: 4. CDR3 coding DNA: TGTGCCACCAGCAGAGACCCGGGACAGACCTACGAGCAGTACTTC. The encoded protein is CATSRDPGQTYEQYF.